This T cell receptor beta chain was observed in a study of CD8 T cells in ankylosing spondylitis. General study results and limits: In ankylosing spondylitis blood, a motif of about 8 highly homologous TCR beta variants appeared characteristic.

This CDR3 contains 15 residues. Unmatched junction bases numbered 6, after V lost 4 bases and J lost 4 bases. For TCR beta, libraries came from quantitative 5'-RACE with molecular barcodes. Each CDR3 protein is one row after TCRdb ran MiXCR on the 5' RACE reads. The sample shows about 540,000 distinct CDR3 sequences, over 9.5% of them seen only once. To note about this clonotype: Its antigen is currently unknown.

The clonotype comes from a male donor with ankylosing spondylitis. Sequencing used blood, either unsorted or a sorted T cell fraction (not recorded which). This chain connects TRBV12-3 or TRBV12-4 to TRBJ1-5; TRBD1 matches 8 bases. CDR3 DNA: TGTGCCAGCAGTTCCGCAGGGGGCCCAAATCAGCCCCAGCATTTT. Protein: CASSSAGGPNQPQHF.